This TCR beta chain was sequenced in a study of blood T cell repertoires in COVID-19. In the study overall: Some COVID-19 samples were acute and others convalescent; all came from the United States, Italy and Spain. PBMCs, B-cell-depleted T cells, or T cells were the source of the cDNA or gDNA that made up the material.

As processed by the authors: Nucleated cell counts were estimated from reference gene primer amplification. Method: immunoSEQ multiplex PCR; TCRdb's copy keeps in-frame clones and lacks some. The V and J calls and clone size are taken from that table; D and trimming were inferred from the DNA. The sample has approximately 170,000 clones, 85% to 90% seen once. The receptor comes from a man aged 18 to 35 with active or convalescent COVID-19. The specimen sequenced was peripheral blood.

The CDR3 DNA reads as TGTGCCAGTAGTATAGATCAACGGGGTTTTACCGGGGAGCTGTTTTTT. It encodes CASSIDQRGFTGELFF. The V call is TRBV19, the J call TRBJ2-2; tentative D call: TRBD2 (5 bases). Trimming stripped 0 bases from V and 5 bases from J, with 13 bases between. Germline V gene sequence: CDR1 LNHDA, CDR2 SQIVND (reference sequence). The CDR3 loop spans 16 amino acids.